Below, one T cell receptor (beta chain) is given with its context. Its antigen is currently unknown. Study-level findings and limits: Tumor-infiltrating Treg TCR alpha and beta sequences overlapped most with tumor naive CD4+ T cells, then blood naive.

Purified naive CD4+ T cells were depleted of CD25+ Tregs. The ends were cut back, 2 bases at V and 7 bases at J, with 21 bases in the middle. Per the germline V gene, CDR1 is SGHTA and CDR2 is FQGNSA. This CDR3 contains 16 residues. Constant-region reverse primers amplified full-length variable regions, followed by semi-nested Nested Universal Primer A PCR. Using its own MiXCR run on the 5' RACE reads, TCRdb lists one record per CDR3 protein. Of tens of thousands of distinct CDR3 sequences in the sample, approximately 23% were seen once. The sample was tumor-infiltrating naive CD4+ T cells sorted from the breast tumor. This sample's subset: naive CD4+ T cells, CD4+CD45RA+CD25-. This chain uses TRBV7-2 with TRBJ2-7, with D perhaps TRBD2 (5 bases). The clonotype originates from a female donor with breast cancer. The CDR3 reads CASSLSLSGGGWEQYF. DNA of the CDR3: TGTGCCAGCAGCTTATCCCTAAGTGGAGGTGGGTGGGAGCAGTACTTC.